The 14 T cell receptor beta chains listed next were all sequenced from one sample in a study of blood T cells in healthy people across ages. Alongside a J-beta primer mix, a sample-barcoded 5' primer served in a second PCR lasting about 7 to 11 cycles. TCRdb re-called the 5' RACE reads with MiXCR, one entry per CDR3 protein. The data show around 1,000,000 distinct CDR3 sequences, with roughly a quarter seen just once and 0.65% to 0.95% held by the top ten. In addition, the sample was reused for a study of T cells of mothers and their children.

Sequences were obtained from blood. Receptor source: a girl aged 2-10 years in good health.

This clonotype was seen only once. Compared with germline, one end of the junction differs, possibly owing to a read error. J is TRBJ1-1 and V is TRBV7-6; D not certain. The CDR3 sequence is 12 residues long. Germline CDR1 and CDR2: SGHVS and FNYEAQ. The CDR3 region is CAISPDLTEAFF. The CDR3 coding sequence is TGTGCCATCAGCCCGGACCTCACTGAAGCTTTCTTT.

This clonotype was observed a handful of times. This chain links TRBV27 with TRBJ2-7; D is possibly TRBD1 (7 bases). V gave up 2 bases and J gave up 5 bases, with 10 bases separating them. The CDR3 has 13 amino acids. CDR1 MNHEY and CDR2 SMNVEV come from the germline V gene (reference sequence). The CDR3 DNA sequence: TGTGCCAGCAGTTTAGCGGGACAGAACGAGCAGTACTTC. Translated: CASSLAGQNEQYF.

The chain carries TRBV7-2 and TRBJ1-2; no clear D. The CDR3 extends over 14 amino acids. Germline-derived CDR1 and CDR2 are SGHTA and FQGNSA. Trimming took off 0 bases at V and 7 bases at J, with 12 bases between the two ends. The CDR3, as DNA: TGTGCCAGCAGCTTAGCTTGGGTAGGGAGTGGCTACACCTTC. Encoded protein: CASSLAWVGSGYTF.

V gene TRBV12-5 combines with J gene TRBJ2-5; D might be TRBD2 (5 bases). The end of the DNA fits TRBJ2-1 better, so the J call may be wrong. CDR1 LGHNT and CDR2 FRNRAP come from the germline V gene. This CDR3 has 15 residues. The CDR3 spells CASGSHGNRNNEQFF. The CDR3 DNA sequence: TGTGCTAGTGGTTCCCACGGGAACCGAAACAATGAGCAGTTCTTC.

The gene calls are TRBV6-6 and TRBJ1-5; D ambiguous. Germline V CDR1 and CDR2: MNHNY, SVGAGI (reference sequence). This CDR3 comprises 14 residues. The V and J ends lost 2 bases and 7 bases respectively, with 12 bases between them. CDR3 bases: TGTGCCAGCAGTTACGGTTCCGGAGGACAGCCCCAGCATTTT. Its protein product is CASSYGSGGQPQHF.

The rearrangement uses TRBV12-3 or TRBV12-4 and TRBJ2-5; 9 nucleotides line up with TRBD2. The last part of the DNA fits TRBJ2-1 better; the J call may be wrong. This CDR3 contains 14 residues. CDR3 in DNA: TGTGCCAGCAGTTATAGACTAGCGGTAAATGAGCAGTTCTTC. This gives the protein CASSYRLAVNEQFF.

The chain carries TRBV29-1 and TRBJ2-3, with D maybe TRBD1 (5 bases). CDR1 is SQVTM, CDR2 ANQGSEA, per germline. This CDR3 is 15 amino acids long. The CDR3 spells CGFSRVNRAADTQYF. The CDR3 nucleotides are TGCGGATTCTCCAGGGTGAACAGAGCAGCAGATACGCAGTATTTT.

This clonotype showed up just a few times. V and J are TRBV19 and TRBJ1-1; D is unresolved. Germline CDR1 and CDR2: LNHDA and SQIVND (reference sequence). The CDR3 has 13 residues. V was cut by 3 bases and J by 0 bases, with 5 bases left in between. For the CDR3, the DNA is TGTGCCAGTAGTATGTGGTTGAACACTGAAGCTTTCTTT. Protein sequence: CASSMWLNTEAFF.

This chain uses TRBV21-1 with TRBJ2-5; TRBD1 is taken as the D call from the table, unchecked against the DNA. TRBV21-1 is designated a pseudogene. The CDR3 length is 15 residues. The CDR3 DNA is TGTGCCAGCAGTAACGAGCGCCCTGGGGACGAGACCCAGTACTTC. This codes for CASSNERPGDETQYF.

This clonotype appeared a few times. The gene calls are TRBV7-9 and TRBJ2-1; 9 nucleotides match TRBD1. The V gene's germline CDR1 is SEHNR and CDR2 FQNEAQ (reference sequence). With V trimmed by 5 bases and J by 3 bases, 5 bases remained unmatched. This CDR3 is built from 15 residues. CDR3 sequence (DNA): TGTGCCAGCAGCACGGGACAGGGAGACTACAATGAGCAGTTCTTC. The encoded protein is CASSTGQGDYNEQFF.

This chain uses TRBV20-1 with TRBJ1-1, with D maybe TRBD1 (5 bases). The CDR3 is made up of 14 amino acids. The V gene lost 0 bases and the J gene lost 1 base, with 9 bases spanning the gap. From germline, CDR1 is DFQATT and CDR2 SNEGSKA (reference sequence). CDR3 region: CSAREPGPNTEAFF. CDR3 coding DNA: TGCAGTGCTAGAGAGCCGGGGCCGAACACTGAAGCTTTCTTT.

This clonotype was observed a handful of times. The junction differs from germline at one of its ends, possibly a read error. The chain joins TRBV29-1 to TRBJ2-5; 7 positions agree with TRBD2. CDR3 length: 12 amino acids. In germline, CDR1 is SQVTM, CDR2 ANQGSEA. The CDR3 bases are TGCAGCGTTAAAGATTGGGGGGGGACCCAGTACTTC. It codes for CSVKDWGGTQYF.

A few counts support this clonotype. V usage is TRBV4-3 and J usage is TRBJ2-1; no clear D. CDR3 length: 16 residues. V was cut by 0 bases and J by 0 bases, with 9 bases left in between. In germline, CDR1 is LGHNA, CDR2 YSLEER. The CDR3 is CASSQDLPSSYNEQFF. CDR3 nucleotide sequence: TGCGCCAGCAGCCAAGATCTACCGAGCTCCTACAATGAGCAGTTCTTC.

This clonotype appeared a single time. The chain carries TRBV5-1 and TRBJ2-7; possibly TRBD1 or TRBD2 for D (6 bases each). The V and J ends lost 4 bases and 0 bases respectively, with 14 bases between them. The CDR3 consists of 15 residues. The germline gives CDR1 SGHRS, CDR2 YFSETQ. The DNA for the CDR3 is TGCGCCAGCAGCCCGAGGGGGGCGGTCTCCTACGAGCAGTACTTC. This encodes CASSPRGAVSYEQYF. Using reference TRBV5-1 and TRBJ2-7 for the parts outside the CDR3, the full variable domain is KAGVTQTPRYLIKTRGQQVTLSCSPISGHRSVSWYQQTPGQGLQFLFEYFSETQRNKGNFPGRFSGRQFSNSRSEMNVSTLELGDSALYLCASSPRGAVSYEQYFGPGTRLTVT.